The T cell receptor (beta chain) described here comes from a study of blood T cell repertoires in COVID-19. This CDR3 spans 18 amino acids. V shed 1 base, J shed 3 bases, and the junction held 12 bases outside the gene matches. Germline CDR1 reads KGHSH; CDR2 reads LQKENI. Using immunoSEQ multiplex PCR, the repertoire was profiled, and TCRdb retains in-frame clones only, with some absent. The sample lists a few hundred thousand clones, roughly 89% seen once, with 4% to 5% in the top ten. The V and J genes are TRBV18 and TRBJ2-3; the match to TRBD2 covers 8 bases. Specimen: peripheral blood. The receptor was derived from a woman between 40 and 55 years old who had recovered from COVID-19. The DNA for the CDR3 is TGTGCCAGCTCACCACTGATCCGGCGGGAGGTTAGGACAGATACGCAGTATTTT. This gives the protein CASSPLIRREVRTDTQYF.